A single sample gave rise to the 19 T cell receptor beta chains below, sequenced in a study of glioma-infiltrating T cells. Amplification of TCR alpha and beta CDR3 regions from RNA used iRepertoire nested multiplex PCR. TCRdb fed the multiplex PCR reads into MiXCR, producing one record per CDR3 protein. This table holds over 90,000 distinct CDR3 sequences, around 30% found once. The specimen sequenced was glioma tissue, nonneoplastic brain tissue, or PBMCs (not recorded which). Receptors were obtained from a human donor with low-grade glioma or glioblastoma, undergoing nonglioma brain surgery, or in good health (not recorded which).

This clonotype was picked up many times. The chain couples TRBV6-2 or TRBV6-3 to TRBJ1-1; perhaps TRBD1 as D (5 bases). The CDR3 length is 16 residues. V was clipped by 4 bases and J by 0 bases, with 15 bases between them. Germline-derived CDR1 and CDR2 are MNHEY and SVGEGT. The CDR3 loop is CASSLGGFDLNTEAFF. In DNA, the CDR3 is TGTGCCAGCAGTTTGGGGGGATTCGATTTGAACACTGAAGCTTTCTTT.

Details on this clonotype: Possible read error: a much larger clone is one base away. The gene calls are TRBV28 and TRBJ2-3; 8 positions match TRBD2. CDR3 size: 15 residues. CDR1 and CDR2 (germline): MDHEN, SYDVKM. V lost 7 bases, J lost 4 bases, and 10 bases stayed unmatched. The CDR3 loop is CASNLPLAGSDTQYF. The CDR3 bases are TGTGCCAGCAACCTACCCCTAGCGGGTTCAGATACGCAGTATTTT.

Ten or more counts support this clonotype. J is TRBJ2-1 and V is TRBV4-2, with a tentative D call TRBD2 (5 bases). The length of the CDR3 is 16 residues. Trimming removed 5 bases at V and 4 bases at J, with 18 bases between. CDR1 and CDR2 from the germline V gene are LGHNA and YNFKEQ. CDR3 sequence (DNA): TGTGCCAGCAGCGCCGCCCCAGCGGAGCAGTACAATGAGCAGTTCTTC. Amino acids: CASSAAPAEQYNEQFF.

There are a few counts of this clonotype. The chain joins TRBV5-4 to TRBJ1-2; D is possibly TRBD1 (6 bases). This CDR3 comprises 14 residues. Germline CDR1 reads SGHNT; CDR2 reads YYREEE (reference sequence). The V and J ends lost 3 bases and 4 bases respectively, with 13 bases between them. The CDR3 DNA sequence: TGTGCCAGCAGCTCAGGGACAATGGGCTATGGCTACACCTTC. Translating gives CASSSGTMGYGYTF.

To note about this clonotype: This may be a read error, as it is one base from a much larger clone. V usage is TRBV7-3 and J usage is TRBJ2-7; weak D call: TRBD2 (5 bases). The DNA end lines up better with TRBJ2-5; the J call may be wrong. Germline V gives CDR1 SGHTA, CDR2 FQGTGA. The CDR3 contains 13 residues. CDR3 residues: CASSFSVKETQYF. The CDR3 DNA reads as TGTGCCAGCAGCTTTAGCGTCAAGGAGACCCAGTACTTC.

CDR3 protein: CASSQDRGTISGANVLTF. The DNA of the CDR3 is TGCGCCAGCAGCCAAGATCGGGGCACGATCTCTGGGGCCAACGTCCTGACTTTC. The chain carries TRBV4-3 and TRBJ2-6; D is perhaps TRBD1 or TRBD2 (5 bases each). This CDR3 spans 18 amino acids. The V gene's germline CDR1 is LGHNA and CDR2 YSLEER. The V and J ends lost 0 bases and 0 bases respectively, with 12 bases between them.

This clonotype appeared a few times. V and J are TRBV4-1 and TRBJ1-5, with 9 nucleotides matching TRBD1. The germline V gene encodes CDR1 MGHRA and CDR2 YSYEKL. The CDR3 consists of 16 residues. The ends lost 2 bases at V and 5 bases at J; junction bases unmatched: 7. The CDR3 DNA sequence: TGCGCCAGCAGCCAACTACCGGGACAGGGTTATCAGCCCCAGCATTTT. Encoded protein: CASSQLPGQGYQPQHF.

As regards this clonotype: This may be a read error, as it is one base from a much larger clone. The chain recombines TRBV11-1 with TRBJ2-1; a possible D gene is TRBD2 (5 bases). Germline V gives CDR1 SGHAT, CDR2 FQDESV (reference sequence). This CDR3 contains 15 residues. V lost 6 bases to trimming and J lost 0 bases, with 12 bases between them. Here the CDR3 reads CASRLMGSSYNEQFF. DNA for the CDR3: TGTGCCAGCAGGTTAATGGGGAGCTCCTACAATGAGCAGTTCTTC.

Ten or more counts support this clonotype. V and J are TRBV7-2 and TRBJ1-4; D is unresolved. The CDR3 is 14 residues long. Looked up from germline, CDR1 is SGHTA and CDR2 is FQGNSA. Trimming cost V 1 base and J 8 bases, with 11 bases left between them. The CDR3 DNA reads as TGTGCCAGCAGCTTAGTAGGGTCGGGCGAAAAACTGTTTTTT. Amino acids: CASSLVGSGEKLFF. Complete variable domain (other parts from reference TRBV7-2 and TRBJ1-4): GAGVSQSPSNKVTEKGKDVELRCDPISGHTALYWYRQSLGQGLEFLIYFQGNSAPDKSGLPSDRFSAERTGGSVSTLTIQRTQQEDSAVYLCASSLVGSGEKLFFGSGTQLSVL.

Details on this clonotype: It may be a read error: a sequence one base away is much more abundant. The CDR3 region is CSAPNAPGEGAQYF. CDR3 in DNA: TGCAGTGCACCGAACGCTCCGGGGGAGGGGGCGCAGTATTTT. V is TRBV20-1 and J is TRBJ2-3; D might be TRBD2 (7 bases). V dropped 6 bases and J dropped 10 bases, with 23 bases sitting between them. Germline loops: CDR1 DFQATT, CDR2 SNEGSKA (reference sequence). The CDR3 sequence is 14 residues long.

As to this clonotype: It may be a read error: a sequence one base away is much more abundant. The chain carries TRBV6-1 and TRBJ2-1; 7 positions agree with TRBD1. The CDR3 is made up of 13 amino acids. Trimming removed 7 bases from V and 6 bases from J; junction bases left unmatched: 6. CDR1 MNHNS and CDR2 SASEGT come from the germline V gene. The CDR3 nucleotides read TGTGCCAGCATGGGACAGATAGTCAATGAGCAGTTCTTC. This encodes CASMGQIVNEQFF.

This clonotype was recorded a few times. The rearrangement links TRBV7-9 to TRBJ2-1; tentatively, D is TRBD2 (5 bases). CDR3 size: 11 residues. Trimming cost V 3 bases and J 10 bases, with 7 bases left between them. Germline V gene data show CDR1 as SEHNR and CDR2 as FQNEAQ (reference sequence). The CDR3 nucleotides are TGTGCCAGCAGCTTTGGGAGCGAGCAGTTCTTC. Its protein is CASSFGSEQFF.

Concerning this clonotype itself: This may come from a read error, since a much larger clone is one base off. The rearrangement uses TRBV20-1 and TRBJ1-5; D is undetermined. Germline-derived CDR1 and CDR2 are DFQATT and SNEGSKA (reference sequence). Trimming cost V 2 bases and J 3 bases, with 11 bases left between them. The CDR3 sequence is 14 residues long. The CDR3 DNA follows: TGCAGTGCTAGAACGGTGGTGGACAATCAGCCCCAGCATTTT. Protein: CSARTVVDNQPQHF.

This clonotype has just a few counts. Here the CDR3 reads CASSLGGSGANVLTF. DNA of the CDR3: TGTGCCAGCAGCTTAGGGGGCTCTGGGGCCAACGTCCTGACTTTC. The chain links TRBV7-8 to TRBJ2-6; no firm D call. Per germline, CDR1 SGHVS and CDR2 FQNEAQ. Trimming cost V 1 base and J 0 bases, with 4 bases left between them. This CDR3 is 15 amino acids long.

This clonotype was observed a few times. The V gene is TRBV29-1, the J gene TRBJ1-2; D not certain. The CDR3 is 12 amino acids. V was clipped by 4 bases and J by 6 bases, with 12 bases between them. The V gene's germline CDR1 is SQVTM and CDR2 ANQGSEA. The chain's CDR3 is CSVGDGYNGYTF. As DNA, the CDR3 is TGCAGCGTTGGAGACGGCTATAATGGCTACACCTTC.

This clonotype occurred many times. CDR3 sequence reads: CASSRGPEGTQYF. The CDR3 bases are TGTGCCAGCAGTAGGGGACCGGAAGGTACGCAGTATTTT. This rearrangement joins TRBV12-3 or TRBV12-4 to TRBJ2-3; tentatively, D is TRBD1 or TRBD2 (5 bases each). The V end was cut by 5 bases, the J end by 8 bases, with 14 bases between. This CDR3 has 13 amino acids.

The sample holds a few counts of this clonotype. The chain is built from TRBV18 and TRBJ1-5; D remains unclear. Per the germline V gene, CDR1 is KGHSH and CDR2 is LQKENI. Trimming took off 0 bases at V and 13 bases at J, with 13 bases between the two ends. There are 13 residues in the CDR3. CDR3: CASSPPETGPQHF. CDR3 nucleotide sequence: TGTGCCAGCTCACCACCTGAAACCGGGCCGCAGCATTTT. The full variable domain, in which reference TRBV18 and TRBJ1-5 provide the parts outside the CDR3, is NAGVMQNPRHLVRRRGQEARLRCSPMKGHSHVYWYRQLPEEGLKFMVYLQKENIIDESGMPKERFSAEFPKEGPSILRIQQVVRGDSAAYFCASSPPETGPQHFGDGTRLSIL.

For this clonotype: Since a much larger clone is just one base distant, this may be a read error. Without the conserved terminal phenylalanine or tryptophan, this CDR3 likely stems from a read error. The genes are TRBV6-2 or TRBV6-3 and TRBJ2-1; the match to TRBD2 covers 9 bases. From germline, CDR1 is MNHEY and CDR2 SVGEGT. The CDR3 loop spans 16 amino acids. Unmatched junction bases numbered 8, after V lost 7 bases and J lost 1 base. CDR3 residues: CASNLPSGGSYNEQFS. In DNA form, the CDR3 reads TGTGCCAGCAATCTACCAAGCGGGGGGTCCTACAATGAGCAGTTCTCC.

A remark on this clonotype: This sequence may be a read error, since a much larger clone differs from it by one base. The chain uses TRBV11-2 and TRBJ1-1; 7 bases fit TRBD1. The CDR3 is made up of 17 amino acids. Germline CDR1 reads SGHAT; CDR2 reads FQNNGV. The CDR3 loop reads CACSFKANRGLDTEAFF. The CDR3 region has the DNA TGTGCCTGCAGCTTCAAGGCGAACAGGGGTTTAGACACTGAAGCTTTCTTT.